Listed below are T cell receptor beta chains from one sample, sequenced in a study of blood T cell repertoires in COVID-19. TCRdb keeps only in-frame clones here, not all; method: immunoSEQ multiplex PCR. Among about 120,000 clones listed, 90% were seen once. Sequenced sample: peripheral blood. These TCRs come from an older woman with COVID-19, enrolled during active disease. Each CDR3 is given with its conserved first and last residue. A D gene is named only where the DNA matches it firmly. A row's size may be missing; if present it is once, few, many or a size class.

size: -
D: -
V: TRBV19
J: TRBJ2-1
CDR3: CASSISGGSYNEQFF
DNA: TGTGCCAGTAGTATCTCGGGGGGCTCCTATAATGAGCAGTTCTTC

size: -
D: -
V: TRBV19
J: TRBJ1-1
CDR3: CASSMVRGMFRDTEAFF
DNA: TGTGCCAGTAGTATGGTTAGGGGGATGTTCAGGGACACTGAAGCTTTCTTT

size: -
D: -
V: TRBV27
J: TRBJ2-7
CDR3: CASSLSLGRPNSDEQYF
DNA: TGTGCCAGCAGTTTATCCTTAGGGAGACCTAATTCGGACGAGCAGTACTTC

size: once
D: TRBD2
V: TRBV7-2
J: TRBJ2-2
CDR3: CASSFGLAGGTGELFF
DNA: TGTGCCAGCAGCTTCGGACTAGCGGGGGGGACCGGGGAGCTGTTTTTT

size: -
D: TRBD1
V: TRBV7-3
J: TRBJ2-3
CDR3: CASSTNRGDTQYF
DNA: TGTGCCAGCAGCACCAACAGGGGCGATACGCAGTATTTT

size: -
D: -
V: TRBV18
J: TRBJ2-1
CDR3: CASSPGARYNEQFF
DNA: TGTGCCAGCTCACCAGGGGCTCGGTACAATGAGCAGTTCTTC

size: -
D: TRBD1
V: TRBV10-1
J: TRBJ1-3
CDR3: CAGLDRGSGNTIYF
DNA: TGCGCCGGGCTAGACAGGGGTTCTGGAAACACCATATATTTT

size: -
D: TRBD1
V: TRBV6-2/TRBV6-3
J: TRBJ2-7
CDR3: CASSTGGLIYEQYF
DNA: TGTGCCAGCAGTACAGGGGGGCTCATCTACGAGCAGTACTTC

size: -
D: TRBD1
V: TRBV5-1
J: TRBJ1-1
CDR3: CASSPDRGGSTEAFF
DNA: TGCGCCAGCAGCCCGGACAGGGGGGGTAGCACTGAAGCTTTCTTT

size: -
D: -
V: TRBV30
J: TRBJ2-7
CDR3: CAWSPRVFYEQYF
DNA: TGTGCCTGGAGCCCCAGGGTATTCTACGAGCAGTACTTC

size: -
D: TRBD1
V: TRBV14
J: TRBJ2-7
CDR3: CASSPNRGLIYEQYF
DNA: TGTGCCAGCAGCCCCAACAGGGGGTTAATCTACGAGCAGTACTTC

size: once
D: TRBD1
V: TRBV7-2
J: TRBJ1-5
CDR3: CASSAPGGGQPQHF
DNA: TGTGCCAGCAGCGCCCCAGGGGGCGGTCAGCCCCAGCATTTT

size: -
D: TRBD1
V: TRBV11-3
J: TRBJ2-7
CDR3: CASSSGTGFEQYF
DNA: TGTGCCAGCAGTTCCGGGACAGGTTTCGAGCAGTACTTC

size: -
D: -
V: TRBV4-1
J: TRBJ1-6
CDR3: CASSQVQRSPLHF
DNA: TGCGCCAGCAGCCAAGTTCAGCGGTCACCCCTCCACTTT

size: -
D: -
V: TRBV6-1
J: TRBJ2-7
CDR3: CASSEARTGVYEQYF
DNA: TGTGCCAGCAGTGAAGCAAGAACAGGTGTTTACGAGCAGTACTTC

size: -
D: -
V: TRBV6-5
J: TRBJ1-1
CDR3: CASSYWGGEPFF
DNA: TGTGCCAGCAGTTACTGGGGGGGGGAACCTTTCTTT

size: -
D: TRBD1
V: TRBV13
J: TRBJ2-1
CDR3: CASSLRQGGNEQFF
DNA: TGTGCCAGCAGCTTACGACAGGGTGGGAATGAGCAGTTCTTC

size: -
D: TRBD1
V: TRBV19
J: TRBJ2-5
CDR3: CASSPGGSVETQYF
DNA: TGTGCCAGTAGCCCAGGGGGTTCTGTGGAGACCCAGTACTTC

size: -
D: -
V: TRBV3-1/TRBV3-2
J: TRBJ2-5
CDR3: CASSLQELEAQYF
DNA: TGTGCCAGCAGCCTACAAGAGTTAGAGGCCCAGTACTTC

size: -
D: -
V: TRBV19
J: TRBJ2-5
CDR3: CASSIVGQSSRETQYF
DNA: TGTGCCAGTAGTATAGTGGGGCAGTCCTCAAGGGAGACCCAGTACTTC

size: few
D: -
V: TRBV11-2
J: TRBJ2-5
CDR3: CASSRLGVGETQYF
DNA: TGTGCCAGCAGCCGACTCGGGGTTGGAGAGACCCAGTACTTC

size: -
D: -
V: TRBV10-1
J: TRBJ2-5
CDR3: CASPRFWDYQETQYF
DNA: TGCGCCAGCCCCCGATTTTGGGACTACCAAGAGACCCAGTACTTC

size: -
D: -
V: TRBV7-6
J: TRBJ2-5
CDR3: CASSLGAGTQYF
DNA: TGTGCCAGCAGCTTAGGAGCGGGGACCCAGTACTTC

size: -
D: -
V: TRBV3-1/TRBV3-2
J: TRBJ1-4
CDR3: CASSQGLEDRGEKLFF
DNA: TGTGCCAGCAGCCAAGGGTTGGAAGATAGGGGTGAAAAACTGTTTTTT

size: -
D: -
V: TRBV12-5
J: TRBJ2-2
CDR3: CASGTDTGELFF
DNA: TGTGCTAGTGGTACAGACACCGGGGAGCTGTTTTTT

size: once
D: -
V: TRBV30
J: TRBJ2-7
CDR3: CAWSVERREQYF
DNA: TGTGCCTGGAGTGTGGAGAGGAGGGAGCAGTACTTC

size: few
D: -
V: TRBV4-2
J: TRBJ1-3
CDR3: CASSQVDTIYF
DNA: TGTGCCAGCAGCCAAGTCGACACCATATATTTT

size: -
D: -
V: TRBV4-3
J: TRBJ1-1
CDR3: CASSQDRFVRNTEAFF
DNA: TGCGCCAGCAGCCAAGATAGATTCGTCCGGAACACTGAAGCTTTCTTT

size: -
D: -
V: TRBV19
J: TRBJ2-3
CDR3: CASSLRLTDTQYF
DNA: TGTGCCAGTAGCCTCAGACTGACAGATACGCAGTATTTT

size: -
D: TRBD1
V: TRBV19
J: TRBJ1-5
CDR3: CASSRQQGAGQPQHF
DNA: TGTGCCAGTAGCAGACAACAGGGGGCAGGTCAGCCCCAGCATTTT

size: -
D: -
V: TRBV7-8
J: TRBJ1-5
CDR3: CASSPDRLNQPQHF
DNA: TGTGCCAGCAGCCCCGACAGGCTCAATCAGCCCCAGCATTTT

size: -
D: TRBD2
V: TRBV15
J: TRBJ2-1
CDR3: CATSRGTSGGHEQFF
DNA: TGTGCCACCAGCAGAGGAACTAGCGGGGGCCATGAGCAGTTCTTC

size: few
D: TRBD1
V: TRBV6-5
J: TRBJ1-3
CDR3: CASSYDRTGVGNTIYF
DNA: TGTGCCAGCAGTTACGATCGGACAGGGGTAGGAAACACCATATATTTT

size: -
D: TRBD1
V: TRBV4-1
J: TRBJ2-3
CDR3: CASSHRTGGTDTQYF
DNA: TGCGCCAGCAGCCATAGGACAGGGGGCACAGATACGCAGTATTTT

size: once
D: TRBD1
V: TRBV5-4
J: TRBJ1-2
CDR3: CASSLGGQGFGYTF
DNA: TGTGCCAGCAGCTTGGGGGGACAGGGCTTTGGCTACACCTTC

size: once
D: TRBD2
V: TRBV19
J: TRBJ2-7
CDR3: CASSIGEGYEQYF
DNA: TGTGCCAGTAGTATAGGGGAGGGCTACGAGCAGTACTTC

size: -
D: TRBD2
V: TRBV12-5
J: TRBJ2-5
CDR3: CASGLVEIAGGWETQYF
DNA: TGTGCTAGTGGTTTGGTAGAGATAGCGGGGGGCTGGGAGACCCAGTACTTC

size: few
D: -
V: TRBV10-3
J: TRBJ1-5
CDR3: CATGVGSAGNQPQHF
DNA: TGTGCCACGGGGGTTGGCAGCGCGGGAAATCAGCCCCAGCATTTT

size: -
D: TRBD1
V: TRBV5-6
J: TRBJ2-7
CDR3: CASSGTGNEQYF
DNA: TGTGCCAGCAGCGGGACAGGTAACGAGCAGTACTTC

size: -
D: -
V: TRBV29-1
J: TRBJ1-1
CDR3: CSVGGRGDTKVGTEAFF
DNA: TGCAGCGTTGGCGGGCGAGGGGACACAAAGGTCGGGACTGAAGCTTTCTTT

size: -
D: -
V: TRBV19
J: TRBJ1-2
CDR3: CASSQGQLPANYGYTF
DNA: TGTGCCAGTAGTCAGGGGCAGCTTCCAGCTAACTATGGCTACACCTTC

size: -
D: TRBD1
V: TRBV3-1/TRBV3-2
J: TRBJ1-1
CDR3: CASSQASRDSEAFF
DNA: TGTGCCAGCAGCCAAGCATCCCGGGACAGTGAAGCTTTCTTT

size: once
D: TRBD1
V: TRBV18
J: TRBJ2-7
CDR3: CASSHPGQGNPYEQYF
DNA: TGTGCCAGCTCACACCCGGGACAGGGGAACCCCTACGAGCAGTACTTC

size: -
D: -
V: TRBV14
J: TRBJ2-5
CDR3: CASSQTRETQYF
DNA: TGTGCCAGCAGCCAAACCAGGGAGACCCAGTACTTC

size: -
D: TRBD1
V: TRBV7-8
J: TRBJ1-1
CDR3: CASSSDRGPTEAFF
DNA: TGTGCCAGCAGCTCGGACAGGGGTCCCACTGAAGCTTTCTTT

size: -
D: -
V: TRBV15
J: TRBJ2-3
CDR3: CATSRDPDFKSDTQYF
DNA: TGTGCCACCAGCAGAGACCCGGACTTTAAGTCAGATACGCAGTATTTT

size: once
D: -
V: TRBV6-5
J: TRBJ2-2
CDR3: CASRPRLLSGELFF
DNA: TGTGCCAGCAGGCCCCGATTGCTTAGCGGGGAGCTGTTTTTT

size: once
D: -
V: TRBV5-5
J: TRBJ2-7
CDR3: CASSLSTYEQYF
DNA: TGTGCCAGCAGCTTGTCCACCTACGAGCAGTACTTC

size: few
D: -
V: TRBV9
J: TRBJ1-5
CDR3: CASSVGTGWHQPQHF
DNA: TGTGCCAGCAGCGTAGGAACAGGTTGGCATCAGCCCCAGCATTTT

size: -
D: -
V: TRBV14
J: TRBJ2-7
CDR3: CASSPRTRTSYEQYF
DNA: TGTGCCAGCAGCCCGAGGACAAGGACCTCCTACGAGCAGTACTTC

size: -
D: -
V: TRBV12-2
J: TRBJ2-7
CDR3: CASRPEVIGTTSSYEQYF
DNA: TGTGCAAGTCGCCCGGAGGTCATTGGGACAACAAGCTCCTACGAGCAGTACTTC

size: -
D: -
V: TRBV27
J: TRBJ1-6
CDR3: CASSETVYNSPLHF
DNA: TGTGCCAGCAGTGAGACAGTTTATAATTCACCCCTCCACTTT

size: few
D: -
V: TRBV9
J: TRBJ2-5
CDR3: CASSVGLAGETQYF
DNA: TGTGCCAGCAGCGTAGGTCTAGCAGGCGAGACCCAGTACTTC

size: -
D: -
V: TRBV20-1
J: TRBJ2-1
CDR3: CSASRGGSKYNEQFF
DNA: TGCAGTGCTAGTCGAGGGGGATCTAAGTACAATGAGCAGTTCTTC

size: -
D: -
V: TRBV3-1/TRBV3-2
J: TRBJ1-1
CDR3: CASSQVAVKAEAFF
DNA: TGTGCCAGCAGCCAAGTCGCAGTGAAAGCTGAAGCTTTCTTT